This TCR beta chain was captured in a study of OX40 agonist ivuxolimab in advanced cancers. CDR1 is SEHNR and CDR2 is FQNEAQ in the germline V gene (reference sequence). The CDR3 spans 14 residues. Between the trimmed V and J ends, which lost 2 bases and 9 bases, there was a span of 14 bases. Here immunoSEQ multiplex PCR was the method, and the copy in TCRdb shows in-frame clones only, minus some. The sample has about 19,000 clones, 65% to 85% seen once; the top ten hold over 3.5%. The receptor was derived from an adult with an advanced solid tumor such as melanoma, head and neck, liver or kidney cancer. The source material was CD4+ or CD8+ T cells sorted from blood, sampled in a trial of the OX40 agonist ivuxolimab. The chain recombines TRBV7-9 with TRBJ1-5, with a weak D call TRBD1 (5 bases). The CDR3 DNA follows: TGTGCCAGCAGCTTAACCGGGGGGAAGGGGCCCCAGCATTTT. Translation gives CASSLTGGKGPQHF.